One and the same sample provided the 4 T cell receptor beta chains below, sequenced in a study of T cell repertoires in cytomegalovirus infection. TCRdb re-analysed the reads in MiXCR, keeping a single row per CDR3 protein. The table has a few hundred thousand distinct CDR3 sequences, around 8.7% seen once. What was sequenced was PBMCs. The origin of the receptors is a human donor in good health (CMV status not recorded). Some clones in this sample may be carry-over from other donors' samples.

This clonotype has ten or more counts. The chain uses TRBV6-2 or TRBV6-3 and TRBJ1-5, with 9 positions matching TRBD1. This CDR3 is built from 18 residues. Per germline, CDR1 MNHEY and CDR2 SVGEGT. V lost 4 bases, J lost 1 base, and 11 bases stayed unmatched. CDR3: CASSFLTGQGSSNQPQHF. CDR3 in DNA: TGTGCCAGCAGTTTTCTCACGGGACAGGGATCAAGCAATCAGCCCCAGCATTTT.

This clonotype was recorded at least ten times. The chain combines TRBV20-1 with TRBJ2-5; possibly TRBD2 for D (5 bases). Between the trimmed V and J ends, which lost 3 bases and 5 bases, there was a span of 13 bases. The CDR3 length is 13 residues. Per germline, CDR1 DFQATT and CDR2 SNEGSKA (reference sequence). CDR3 coding DNA: TGCAGTGCTAGTTTCATATCGGGGGAGACCCAGTACTTC. It yields the protein CSASFISGETQYF.

This clonotype showed up many times. The CDR3, as DNA: TGTGCCAGTAGTATCGGTCGGTACAATGAGCAGTTCTTC. Translating gives CASSIGRYNEQFF. V is TRBV19 and J is TRBJ2-1; D is unresolved. Trimming took off 3 bases at V and 4 bases at J, with 7 bases between the two ends. Germline CDR1 reads LNHDA; CDR2 reads SQIVND (reference sequence). The CDR3 sequence is 13 residues long.

The sample holds a few counts of this clonotype. J is TRBJ2-5 and V is TRBV25-1; the D is unclear. Germline CDR1 MGHDK, CDR2 SYGVNS. This CDR3 contains 11 residues. V lost 1 base and J 10 bases, leaving 7 bases between the germline ends. Written as DNA, the CDR3 is TGTGCCAGCAGTGAATCGATGGGCCAGTACTTC. Translating it yields CASSESMGQYF. The full variable domain, rest sourced from reference TRBV25-1 and TRBJ2-5, is EADIYQTPRYLVIGTGKKITLECSQTMGHDKMYWYQQDPGMELHLIHYSYGVNSTEKGDLSSESTVSRIRTEHFPLTLESARPSHTSQYLCASSESMGQYFGPGTRLLVL.